This T cell receptor beta chain was documented in a study of OX40 agonist ivuxolimab in advanced cancers. Overall study: Mean age approximately 61 years, range roughly 23 to 79; 82.7% male. Allowance was made for prior anti-PD-1, anti-PD-L1 or anti-CTLA-4 therapy, and about 37% had some.

This clone was counted once. The antigen remains undetermined. Its ends do not fully match the called genes, so a read error is possible. The CDR3 totals 13 residues. In germline, CDR1 is MNHNS, CDR2 SASEGT. The protocol was immunoSEQ multiplex PCR, while the TCRdb copy is restricted to in-frame clones and leaves out a portion. This table has tens of thousands of clones, 84% appearing once. Study-wide results and caveats: The authors did not determine the antigen specificity of the expanded peripheral T cells. At doses 0.1 to 3.0 mg/kg, CD4+ and CD8+ clones expanded.

This TCR derives from an adult with an advanced solid tumor such as melanoma, head and neck, liver or kidney cancer. V and J are TRBV6-1 and TRBJ2-7; the D gene is possibly TRBD2 (5 bases). The source was CD4+ or CD8+ T cells sorted from blood, collected in a trial of the OX40 agonist ivuxolimab. In DNA form, the CDR3 reads TGTGCCAGCAGCCCACGAGGGTCCTCCGAGCAGTACTTC. It yields the protein CASSPRGSSEQYF.